Each of the 3 T cell receptor beta chains below was sequenced from the same sample in a study of blood T cell repertoires in COVID-19. Repertoires were generated with immunoSEQ multiplex PCR, while TCRdb's copy carries only in-frame clones and drops some. The profile covers under 550,000 clones, with 70% to 90% appearing a single time and 0.75% to 0.85% taken by the ten largest. The sample consisted of peripheral blood. These TCRs come from a man younger than 35 with COVID-19, enrolled during active disease.

The rearrangement joins TRBV6-5 to TRBJ2-6, with 7 nucleotides matching TRBD1. In germline, CDR1 is MNHEY, CDR2 SVGAGI. Trimming took 8 bases from V and 0 from J; bases not matched to a gene: 4. The CDR3 is 15 residues long. CDR3 nucleotides: TGTGCCAGCGTTTCAGGGGGCTCTGGGGCCAACGTCCTGACTTTC. Translation: CASVSGGSGANVLTF.

This chain links TRBV3-1 (or the pseudogene TRBV3-2) with TRBJ2-5; D possibly corresponds to TRBD2 (6 bases). The V end lost 0 bases, the J end lost 5 bases, and 13 bases lay between the germline ends. CDR3 length equals 15 residues. CDR1 is LGHDT and CDR2 is YNNKEL in the germline V gene (reference sequence). The CDR3 protein is CASSQDLGGLETQYF. CDR3 bases: TGTGCCAGCAGCCAAGATCTCGGGGGACTGGAGACCCAGTACTTC.

This chain connects TRBV29-1 to TRBJ2-3; TRBD2 aligns across 9 bases. V shed 3 bases and J 4 bases; nucleotides not matched to a gene: 8. The germline CDR1 and CDR2 sequences are SQVTM and ANQGSEA. The CDR3 covers 15 residues. The chain's CDR3 is CSVDDGAGGPDTQYF. The CDR3, as DNA: TGCAGCGTTGATGACGGAGCGGGAGGCCCAGATACGCAGTATTTT.